What follows are 12 T cell receptor beta chains derived from one specimen sequenced in a study of blood T cell repertoires in COVID-19. The repertoire was sequenced with immunoSEQ multiplex PCR; TCRdb's copy has only in-frame clones and lacks some. The sample contains 200,000 to 250,000 clones, around 90% of which appear only once. Sequencing was carried out using peripheral blood. The receptors stem from a man aged 25 to 40 with COVID-19, enrolled during active disease.

This clone was recorded once. The chain combines TRBV7-9 with TRBJ2-6, with TRBD1 matching 11 bases. The germline V gene encodes CDR1 SEHNR and CDR2 FQNEAQ (reference sequence). With V trimmed by 3 bases and J by 4 bases, 8 bases remained unmatched. The CDR3 totals 18 residues. CDR3: CASSFYRTGGGGANVLTF. For the CDR3, the DNA is TGTGCCAGCAGCTTTTATAGGACAGGGGGCGGAGGGGCCAACGTCCTGACTTTC. The variable domain in full, with the rest retrieved from reference TRBV7-9 and TRBJ2-6, is DTGVSQNPRHKITKRGQNVTFRCDPISEHNRLYWYRQTLGQGPEFLTYFQNEAQLEKSRLLSDRFSAERPKGSFSTLEIQRTEQGDSAMYLCASSFYRTGGGGANVLTFGAGSRLTVL.

The rearrangement uses TRBV6-6 and TRBJ1-6, with TRBD1 matching 10 bases. The V segment lost 5 bases and the J segment 7 bases; nucleotides outside the gene matches: 8. CDR1 is MNHNY, CDR2 SVGAGI, per germline (reference sequence). The CDR3 sequence is 16 residues long. For the CDR3, the DNA is TGTGCCAGCAGTCGAGGACAGGGGGTGGACAATTCACCCCTCCACTTT. Protein: CASSRGQGVDNSPLHF.

J is TRBJ1-2 and V is TRBV5-1; weak D call: TRBD1 (5 bases). V was shortened by 5 bases and J by 8 bases, with 16 bases between the two germline ends. This CDR3 contains 13 residues. Germline CDR1 and CDR2: SGHRS and YFSETQ. The CDR3 spells CASRTGTAGGYTF. In DNA, the CDR3 is TGCGCCAGCAGGACCGGGACTGCGGGGGGCTACACCTTC.

The V and J genes are TRBV19 and TRBJ1-2, with 8 positions matching TRBD1. This CDR3 is 13 amino acids long. The trim removed 5 bases at V and 3 bases at J, leaving 2 bases unmatched. Germline CDR1 is LNHDA and CDR2 is SQIVND (reference sequence). The CDR3 coding sequence is TGTGCCAGTAGTCTGACAGGGGACTATGGCTACACCTTC. Protein sequence: CASSLTGDYGYTF.

This clone was recorded once. The gene calls are TRBV29-1 and TRBJ1-2; D is possibly TRBD1 (6 bases). CDR3 size: 15 residues. Germline V gene data show CDR1 as SQVTM and CDR2 as ANQGSEA. V dropped 6 bases and J dropped 8 bases, with 25 bases sitting between them. The CDR3 DNA follows: TGCAGCGTAGATACGCTACAGGGATCCGGATGGGGCTACACCTTC. Protein product: CSVDTLQGSGWGYTF.

This chain uses TRBV21-1 with TRBJ1-2. TRBV21-1 counts as a pseudogene. The CDR3 has 16 residues. As DNA, the CDR3 is TGTGCCAGCAGCACCCAGAGGAACGGTGCTAACTATGGCTACACCTTC. It is translated as CASSTQRNGANYGYTF.

This clone occurred once. This specimen includes other DNA sequences encoding the same CDR3. This rearrangement joins TRBV13 to TRBJ1-5, with D perhaps TRBD1 (5 bases). With 0 bases removed from V and 5 bases from J, the gap between germline ends came to 5 bases. The CDR3 is made up of 13 amino acids. Germline V lookup: CDR1 PRHDT, CDR2 FYEKMQ (reference sequence). This chain's CDR3 is CASSLGGDQPQHF. The CDR3, as DNA: TGTGCCAGCAGCTTAGGAGGGGATCAGCCCCAGCATTTT.

This clone appeared once. The rearrangement uses TRBV19 and TRBJ1-2; TRBD1 might be the D (5 bases). Germline loops: CDR1 LNHDA, CDR2 SQIVND (reference sequence). Between the trimmed V and J ends, which lost 7 bases and 0 bases, there was a span of 12 bases. This CDR3 has 14 residues. CDR3 in amino acids: CASTTTASNYGYTF. The CDR3 region has the DNA TGTGCCAGTACCACGACAGCGTCTAACTATGGCTACACCTTC.

The chain is built from TRBV9 and TRBJ2-3; 8 bases map to TRBD2. The V gene's germline CDR1 is SGDLS and CDR2 YYNGEE. V gave up 4 bases and J gave up 0 bases; unmatched junction bases: 16. The CDR3 is 19 residues long. CDR3 in DNA: TGTGCCAGCAGCCTTAGCGGGGTGACCTCGCGGAAGAGCACAGATACGCAGTATTTT. Its protein is CASSLSGVTSRKSTDTQYF.

The chain recombines TRBV5-1 with TRBJ2-7, with 10 bases lining up with TRBD1. The CDR3 runs 16 residues. The trim removed 4 bases at V and 0 bases at J, leaving 7 bases unmatched. CDR1 SGHRS and CDR2 YFSETQ come from the germline V gene. The CDR3 sequence is CASSPRQGAASYEQYF. The CDR3 nucleotides are TGCGCCAGCAGCCCTCGACAGGGGGCGGCCTCCTACGAGCAGTACTTC.

The chain couples TRBV15 to TRBJ1-3, with no clear D. Germline CDR1 LNHNV, CDR2 YYDKDF (reference sequence). The germline V and J ends were trimmed by 0 bases and 6 bases, with 15 bases remaining between them. The CDR3 extends over 16 amino acids. The CDR3 bases are TGTGCCACCAGCAGAGATGTGAGGGTCCAGACAAACACCATATATTTT. Protein: CATSRDVRVQTNTIYF.

The CDR3 sequence: CASRLPDRDLPQHF. The CDR3 DNA reads TGTGCCAGCAGACTTCCTGACAGGGATCTGCCCCAGCATTTT. This chain joins TRBV28 and TRBJ1-5; 7 bases match TRBD1. The CDR3 sequence is 14 residues long. Looked up from germline, CDR1 is MDHEN and CDR2 is SYDVKM. V shed 6 bases and J 9 bases; nucleotides not matched to a gene: 11.